This T cell receptor (beta chain) is drawn from a study of blood T cell repertoires in COVID-19. Turning to the study itself: The origin of the acute and convalescent COVID-19 samples was the United States, Italy and Spain. In each case, the material was cDNA or gDNA derived from T cells, B-cell-depleted T cells, or PBMCs.

Study processing details: Using reference gene primer amplification, nucleated cell counts were estimated. Produced via immunoSEQ multiplex PCR; TCRdb's table is partial and in-frame only. V and J calls and clone size are copied from that table; D and trimming were computed from the DNA. The sample consists of roughly 86,000 clones, around 81% of them appearing once. The receptor was isolated from a middle-aged man who had recovered from COVID-19. Sequencing was carried out using peripheral blood.

The CDR3 DNA sequence: TGTGCCAGTAGTCGGGAAGTCGTCAACGAAAAACTGTTTTTT. Protein sequence: CASSREVVNEKLFF. This sequence joins TRBV19 and TRBJ1-4; D remains ambiguous. With 5 bases removed from V and 8 bases from J, the gap between germline ends came to 15 bases. The CDR3 totals 14 residues. Per germline, CDR1 LNHDA and CDR2 SQIVND (reference sequence).